Below are 28 T cell receptor beta chains sequenced from a single sample in a study of radiotherapy plus CTLA-4 blockade in lung cancer. The assay was immunoSEQ multiplex PCR, and TCRdb's table has in-frame clones only and misses some. This sample has some 110,000 clones, with approximately 90% found just once. The specimen was peripheral blood, collected from a patient treated with radiotherapy plus ipilimumab. Source of these receptors: a human donor with non-small cell lung cancer that progressed on radiotherapy plus ipilimumab.

The chain employs TRBV5-1 and TRBJ2-2, with 12 bases identical to TRBD2. The CDR3 consists of 19 residues. CDR1 SGHRS and CDR2 YFSETQ come from the germline V gene. The V and J ends lost 0 bases and 0 bases, in that order; junction bases with no gene match: 6. The CDR3: CASSLVASGRAPNTGELFF. The CDR3 bases are TGCGCCAGCAGCTTGGTTGCTAGCGGGAGGGCCCCGAACACCGGGGAGCTGTTTTTT.

This clone turned up a few times. V and J are TRBV18 and TRBJ2-7; possibly TRBD2 for D (6 bases). This CDR3 region has 15 residues. Germline V lookup: CDR1 KGHSH, CDR2 LQKENI. Trimming removed 6 bases from V and 0 bases from J, with 15 bases in between. Here the CDR3 DNA reads TGTGCCAGCTCCCTCACAGCGACTAGCTCCTACGAGCAGTACTTC. Amino acids: CASSLTATSSYEQYF. Together with reference TRBV18 and TRBJ2-7, the CDR3 gives the full variable domain: NAGVMQNPRHLVRRRGQEARLRCSPMKGHSHVYWYRQLPEEGLKFMVYLQKENIIDESGMPKERFSAEFPKEGPSILRIQQVVRGDSAAYFCASSLTATSSYEQYFGPGTRLTVT.

The V call is TRBV5-1, the J call TRBJ2-7, with D perhaps matching TRBD1 (6 bases). The CDR3 covers 14 residues. V dropped 8 bases and J dropped 1 base, with 16 bases sitting between them. The germline V gene has CDR1 SGHRS and CDR2 YFSETQ. In DNA, the CDR3 is TGCGCCAGTAATTCGGGACAACCATCCTACGAGCAGTACTTC. Amino acids: CASNSGQPSYEQYF.

This chain joins TRBV6-6 and TRBJ1-1; possibly TRBD1 for D (5 bases). There are 14 residues in the CDR3. The germline CDR1 and CDR2 sequences are MNHNY and SVGAGI (reference sequence). Trimming removed 2 bases at V and 5 bases at J, with 12 bases between. The chain's CDR3 is CASSYSTGATEAFF. The DNA of the CDR3 is TGTGCCAGCAGTTACAGTACAGGTGCGACTGAAGCTTTCTTT.

This clone was seen a handful of times. The chain has TRBV5-5 and TRBJ1-2; no clear D. V shed 4 bases and J shed 4 bases, with 11 bases lying between them. The CDR3 consists of 13 residues. The germline gives CDR1 SGHKS, CDR2 YYEKEE (reference sequence). The CDR3 DNA follows: TGTGCCAGCAGCGCCCCGGACCTCTATGGCTACACCTTC. Residues: CASSAPDLYGYTF.

The chain has TRBV18 and TRBJ2-7; 11 positions agree with TRBD2. The CDR3 consists of 14 residues. J was trimmed by 4 bases and V by 3 bases; bases with no gene match: 2. In germline, CDR1 is KGHSH, CDR2 LQKENI. CDR3 DNA: TGTGCCAGCTCACCGGGACTAGCGGAATACGAGCAGTACTTC. Translating gives CASSPGLAEYEQYF.

The chain carries TRBV7-9 and TRBJ2-1; possibly TRBD1 for D (5 bases). Germline V gene data show CDR1 as SEHNR and CDR2 as FQNEAQ (reference sequence). Between the trimmed V and J ends, which lost 5 bases and 9 bases, there was a span of 8 bases. The CDR3 extends over 11 amino acids. This chain's CDR3 is CASSLGVEQFF. In DNA, the CDR3 is TGTGCCAGCAGCCTAGGGGTTGAGCAGTTCTTC.

The gene calls are TRBV18 and TRBJ1-4; 9 positions match TRBD1. CDR3 length: 16 residues. V was clipped by 3 bases and J by 8 bases; unmatched bases: 10. Germline loops: CDR1 KGHSH, CDR2 LQKENI. As DNA, the CDR3 is TGTGCCAGCTCACCCACTTCCGGGACAGGGTACGAAAAACTGTTTTTT. It is translated as CASSPTSGTGYEKLFF.

J is TRBJ2-1 and V is TRBV2; no firm D call. V was trimmed by 0 bases and J by 9 bases, leaving 12 bases between them. Germline V gene lookup returns CDR1 SNHLY and CDR2 FYNNEI. This CDR3 comprises 14 residues. The CDR3 nucleotides are TGTGCCAGCAGTGAAGCGCTTCGGAGCAGTGAGCAGTTCTTC. Amino acids: CASSEALRSSEQFF.

Concerning this clone itself: Other DNA sequences of this sample code for an identical CDR3. The gene calls are TRBV5-1 and TRBJ2-5, with 10 nucleotides matching TRBD2. CDR3 length: 16 amino acids. CDR1 is SGHRS and CDR2 is YFSETQ in the germline V gene. V shed 2 bases, J shed 5 bases, and the junction held 9 bases outside the gene matches. CDR3 DNA sequence: TGCGCCAGCAGCTTAGGACTAGCGGAGGGGTTGGAGACCCAGTACTTC. It translates to CASSLGLAEGLETQYF.

The chain uses TRBV30 and TRBJ2-4; the match to TRBD2 covers 12 bases. The J segment lost 1 base and the V segment lost 4 bases, leaving 11 bases of the junction unmatched. Germline V gives CDR1 GTSNPN, CDR2 SVGIG (reference sequence). The length of the CDR3 is 18 residues. CDR3 loop: CAWISSGRGNGAKNIQYF. CDR3 bases: TGTGCCTGGATCTCTAGCGGGAGGGGGAACGGGGCCAAAAACATTCAGTACTTC. Supplemented by reference TRBV30 and TRBJ2-4, the full variable domain reads SQTIHQWPATLVQPVGSPLSLECTVEGTSNPNLYWYRQAAGRGLQLLFYSVGIGQISSEVPQNLSASRPQDRQFILSSKKLLLSDSGFYLCAWISSGRGNGAKNIQYFGAGTRLSVL.

The J gene is TRBJ2-7, the V gene TRBV18; the D gene is possibly TRBD1 (7 bases). The V gene lost 4 bases and the J gene lost 2 bases, with 15 bases spanning the gap. This CDR3 has 15 amino acids. From germline, CDR1 is KGHSH and CDR2 LQKENI. The CDR3 DNA reads TGTGCCAGCTCACTTGGGGGGACAGTCCCCTACGAGCAGTACTTC. The encoded protein is CASSLGGTVPYEQYF.

The V gene is TRBV18, the J gene TRBJ1-5; D remains unclear. The CDR3 has 15 amino acids. Trimming stripped 3 bases from V and 7 bases from J, with 16 bases between. CDR1 KGHSH and CDR2 LQKENI come from the germline V gene. The CDR3, as DNA: TGTGCCAGCTCACCTCCCGGCGGTTCCTCCCAGCCCCAGCATTTT. It is translated as CASSPPGGSSQPQHF.

The DNA of the CDR3 is TGTGCCAGCAGCTCACCTAGCGGGAGGGCCGGGTCCTACGAGCAGTACTTC. Translating gives CASSSPSGRAGSYEQYF. The J gene is TRBJ2-7, the V gene TRBV11-3, with 12 bases lining up with TRBD2. CDR1 and CDR2 from the germline V gene are SGHNT and YENEEA. Trimming at V came to 4 bases and at J to 1 base, leaving 8 bases not matched to a gene. CDR3 size: 17 residues.

The table lists this clone with a count of one. The chain employs TRBV29-1 and TRBJ1-2; the D gene is possibly TRBD1 (5 bases). V gave up 5 bases and J gave up 6 bases, with 13 bases separating them. The length of the CDR3 is 12 residues. From germline, CDR1 is SQVTM and CDR2 ANQGSEA. CDR3 residues: CSVSRQIHGYTF. The DNA of the CDR3 is TGCAGCGTTTCAAGACAGATCCATGGCTACACCTTC. The whole variable domain, remainder taken from reference TRBV29-1 and TRBJ1-2, is SAVISQKPSRDICQRGTSLTIQCQVDSQVTMMFWYRQQPGQSLTLIATANQGSEATYESGFVIDKFPISRPNLTFSTLTVSNMSPEDSSIYLCSVSRQIHGYTFGSGTRLTVV.

The chain uses TRBV5-1 and TRBJ2-7, with 11 bases identical to TRBD2. Germline-derived CDR1 and CDR2 are SGHRS and YFSETQ. V gave up 0 bases and J gave up 4 bases; unmatched junction bases: 15. CDR3 length: 19 residues. CDR3 in DNA: TGCGCCAGCAGCTTGGTTACTAGCGGGAGCAGTAGGGTGCAGTACGAGCAGTACTTC. Amino acid sequence: CASSLVTSGSSRVQYEQYF. Full variable domain (remainder filled in from reference TRBV5-1 and TRBJ2-7): KAGVTQTPRYLIKTRGQQVTLSCSPISGHRSVSWYQQTPGQGLQFLFEYFSETQRNKGNFPGRFSGRQFSNSRSEMNVSTLELGDSALYLCASSLVTSGSSRVQYEQYFGPGTRLTVT.

The V call is TRBV29-1, the J call TRBJ1-4; D uncertain. The CDR3 is 13 amino acids. Germline CDR1 SQVTM, CDR2 ANQGSEA. V was cut by 2 bases and J by 3 bases, with 7 bases left in between. CDR3 in DNA: TGCAGCGTTGAACTGCTGCCTAATGAAAAACTGTTTTTT. Its translation: CSVELLPNEKLFF.

This chain uses TRBV2 with TRBJ1-1; the D gene is possibly TRBD1 (5 bases). Per the germline V gene, CDR1 is SNHLY and CDR2 is FYNNEI. The CDR3 runs 12 residues. The CDR3 region has the DNA TGTTTGACAGTCGGGTCCCCACCTGAAGCTTTCTTT. Its protein is CLTVGSPPEAFF.

The chain has TRBV27 and TRBJ1-2, with D possibly being TRBD1 (5 bases). CDR3 length: 15 residues. Trimming removed 6 bases from V and 5 bases from J, with 19 bases in between. The germline V gene encodes CDR1 MNHEY and CDR2 SMNVEV (reference sequence). The CDR3 reads CASRPAGQMGYGYTF. The CDR3, as DNA: TGTGCCAGCAGACCTGCGGGGCAGATGGGTTATGGCTACACCTTC.

This rearrangement joins TRBV27 to TRBJ1-2; D gene uncertain. The germline V and J ends were trimmed by 4 bases and 4 bases, with 16 bases remaining between them. The germline V gene encodes CDR1 MNHEY and CDR2 SMNVEV (reference sequence). The CDR3 spans 15 residues. CDR3 amino acids: CASSYRAPSLYGYTF. CDR3 DNA sequence: TGTGCCAGCAGTTACCGGGCCCCCTCCCTCTATGGCTACACCTTC.

The chain uses TRBV6-5 and TRBJ1-2; the match to TRBD1 covers 7 bases. The CDR3 runs 14 residues. V lost 5 bases and J lost 0; bases outside the gene matches: 3. The germline gives CDR1 MNHEY, CDR2 SVGAGI. CDR3 amino acids: CASSRTGANYGYTF. As DNA, the CDR3 is TGTGCCAGCAGTCGGACAGGCGCTAACTATGGCTACACCTTC.

The rearrangement uses TRBV5-8 and TRBJ2-1; weak D call: TRBD2 (6 bases). CDR3 size: 15 residues. CDR1 is SGHTS, CDR2 YDEGEE, per germline. V was clipped by 2 bases and J by 10 bases, with 19 bases between them. The DNA for the CDR3 is TGTGCCAGCAGCTTATCGTGGTCTTTCCGGGAGGAGCAGTTCTTC. Encoded protein: CASSLSWSFREEQFF.

The chain is built from TRBV29-1 and TRBJ2-1; D might be TRBD2 (5 bases). Trimming stripped 4 bases from V and 8 bases from J, with 15 bases between. Germline V gene lookup returns CDR1 SQVTM and CDR2 ANQGSEA. This CDR3 region has 13 residues. The DNA for the CDR3 is TGCAGCGTTGTGGACTTCCCCGCGGATGAGCAGTTCTTC. Encoded protein: CSVVDFPADEQFF.

This rearrangement joins TRBV9 to TRBJ2-2; 9 bases are a match to TRBD2. The CDR3 contains 17 residues. Trimming removed 0 bases from V and 4 bases from J; junction bases left unmatched: 7. CDR1 is SGDLS, CDR2 YYNGEE, per germline. CDR3 amino acids: CASSVAWREGSTGELFF. The CDR3, as DNA: TGTGCCAGCAGCGTAGCGTGGCGGGAGGGTAGCACCGGGGAGCTGTTTTTT.

This sequence joins TRBV20-1 and TRBJ2-5; D remains unclear. Germline V gene data show CDR1 as DFQATT and CDR2 as SNEGSKA (reference sequence). CDR3 length equals 11 residues. The V and J ends lost 8 bases and 3 bases respectively, with 10 bases between them. CDR3 in amino acids: CSTRSEETQYF. CDR3 coding DNA: TGCAGTACCCGCAGCGAAGAGACCCAGTACTTC.

V is TRBV5-4 and J is TRBJ2-1, with 9 bases that match TRBD1. The junction had 2 bases not matched to a gene; V was cut back by 0 bases and J by 7 bases. This CDR3 has 14 residues. CDR1 SGHNT and CDR2 YYREEE come from the germline V gene (reference sequence). The CDR3 DNA sequence: TGTGCCAGCAGCTTGGGGGACAGGGAAAATGAGCAGTTCTTC. This gives the protein CASSLGDRENEQFF. Full variable domain (rest looked up from reference TRBV5-4 and TRBJ2-1): ETGVTQSPTHLIKTRGQQVTLRCSSQSGHNTVSWYQQALGQGPQFIFQYYREEENGRGNFPPRFSGLQFPNYSSELNVNALELDDSALYLCASSLGDRENEQFFGPGTRLTVL.

V usage is TRBV5-8 and J usage is TRBJ2-7; perhaps TRBD2 as D (5 bases). V gave up 5 bases and J gave up 2 bases, with 14 bases separating them. Per germline, CDR1 SGHTS and CDR2 YDEGEE. The CDR3 loop spans 14 amino acids. In DNA form, the CDR3 reads TGTGCCAGCAGGCCAGTGTGGGAGCCCTACGAGCAGTACTTC. Protein sequence: CASRPVWEPYEQYF.

The chain carries TRBV25-1 and TRBJ2-7, with TRBD1 identical over 9 bases. Germline V lookup: CDR1 MGHDK, CDR2 SYGVNS. CDR3 length: 15 residues. V shed 3 bases, J shed 5 bases, and the junction held 8 bases outside the gene matches. The CDR3 region is CASSEWGQGRDEQYF. In nucleotides, the CDR3 is TGTGCCAGCAGTGAGTGGGGACAGGGTAGGGACGAGCAGTACTTC.